What follows describes a single T cell receptor beta chain. CDR3 length: 17 residues. The ends lost 5 bases at V and 2 bases at J; junction bases unmatched: 7. Per germline, CDR1 SGHVS and CDR2 FQNEAQ. This entry belongs to a study of Ad26.COV2.S vaccination and SARS-CoV-2 variants. Libraries were prepared by immunoSEQ multiplex PCR; TCRdb keeps only in-frame clonotypes and omits some of them. The sample holds about 350,000 clones, about nine tenths seen once. Treatment denoted: roughly 19 received Ad26.COV2.S at low or high dose, single or two shots; 5 received placebo; per-sample allocation not given. Sampling was performed 63 days after the first vaccine or placebo injection.

The chain has TRBV7-8 and TRBJ2-3; 13 bases fit TRBD2. The sample in question was peripheral blood, obtained in a trial of Ad26.COV2.S vaccine versus placebo. The source of this sequence is a person aged 18-60 years who received the Ad26.COV2.S COVID-19 vaccine or a placebo. CDR3 protein: CASSPGLAGEFTDTQYF. The CDR3 DNA follows: TGTGCCAGCAGCCCAGGACTAGCGGGGGAATTCACAGATACGCAGTATTTT. The whole variable domain, remainder taken from reference TRBV7-8 and TRBJ2-3, is GAGVSQSPRYKVAKRGQDVALRCDPISGHVSLFWYQQALGQGPEFLTYFQNEAQLDKSGLPSDRFFAERPEGSVSTLKIQRTQQEDSAVYLCASSPGLAGEFTDTQYFGPGTRLTVL.